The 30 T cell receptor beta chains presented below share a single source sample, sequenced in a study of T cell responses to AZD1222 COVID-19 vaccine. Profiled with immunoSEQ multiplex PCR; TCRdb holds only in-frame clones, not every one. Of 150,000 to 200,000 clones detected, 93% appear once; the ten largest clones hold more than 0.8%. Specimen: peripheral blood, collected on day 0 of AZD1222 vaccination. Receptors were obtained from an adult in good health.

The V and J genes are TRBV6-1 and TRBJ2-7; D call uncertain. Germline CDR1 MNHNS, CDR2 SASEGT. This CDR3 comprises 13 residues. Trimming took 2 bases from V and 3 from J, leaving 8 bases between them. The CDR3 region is CASSELGDYEQYF. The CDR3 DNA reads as TGTGCCAGCAGTGAATTGGGCGACTACGAGCAGTACTTC.

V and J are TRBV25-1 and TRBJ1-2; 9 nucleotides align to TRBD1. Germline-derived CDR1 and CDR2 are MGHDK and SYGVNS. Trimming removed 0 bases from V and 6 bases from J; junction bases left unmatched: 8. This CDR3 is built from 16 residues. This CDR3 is CASSEYLGTGYDGYTF. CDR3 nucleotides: TGTGCCAGCAGTGAATATTTGGGGACAGGGTACGATGGCTACACCTTC.

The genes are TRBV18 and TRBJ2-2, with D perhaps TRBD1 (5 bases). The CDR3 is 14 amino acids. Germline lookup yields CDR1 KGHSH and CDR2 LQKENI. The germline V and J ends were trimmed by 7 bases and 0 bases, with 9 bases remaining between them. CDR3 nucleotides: TGTGCCAGCTTCACAGGACCGAACACCGGGGAGCTGTTTTTT. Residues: CASFTGPNTGELFF.

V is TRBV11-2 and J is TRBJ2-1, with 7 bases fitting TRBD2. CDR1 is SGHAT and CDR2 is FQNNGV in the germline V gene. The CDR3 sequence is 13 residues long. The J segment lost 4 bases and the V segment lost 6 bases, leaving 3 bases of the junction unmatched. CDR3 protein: CASRWGGYNEQFF. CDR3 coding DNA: TGTGCCAGCAGGTGGGGGGGTTACAATGAGCAGTTCTTC. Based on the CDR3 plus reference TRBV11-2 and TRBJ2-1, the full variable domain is EAGVAQSPRYKIIEKRQSVAFWCNPISGHATLYWYQQILGQGPKLLIQFQNNGVVDDSQLPKDRFSAERLKGVDSTLKIQPAKLEDSAVYLCASRWGGYNEQFFGPGTRLTVL.

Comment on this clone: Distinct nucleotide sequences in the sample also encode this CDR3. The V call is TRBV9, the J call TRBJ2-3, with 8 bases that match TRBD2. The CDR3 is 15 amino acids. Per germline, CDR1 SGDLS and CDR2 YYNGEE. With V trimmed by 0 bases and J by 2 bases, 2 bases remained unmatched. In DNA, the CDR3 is TGTGCCAGCAGCGTAGGCGGGGGGCTCACAGATACGCAGTATTTT. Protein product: CASSVGGGLTDTQYF.

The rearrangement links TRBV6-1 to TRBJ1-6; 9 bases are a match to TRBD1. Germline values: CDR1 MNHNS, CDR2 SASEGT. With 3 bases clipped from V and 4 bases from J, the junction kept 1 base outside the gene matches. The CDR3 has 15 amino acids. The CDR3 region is CASSDGTGYNSPLHF. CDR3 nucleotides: TGTGCCAGCAGTGATGGGACAGGGTATAATTCACCCCTCCACTTT.

CDR3: CASSRKAKNIQYF. In DNA, the CDR3 is TGTGCCAGCAGTAGGAAAGCCAAAAACATTCAGTACTTC. This chain links TRBV12-3 or TRBV12-4 with TRBJ2-4; D is undetermined. The length of the CDR3 is 13 residues. V was cut by 5 bases and J by 0 bases, with 5 bases left in between.

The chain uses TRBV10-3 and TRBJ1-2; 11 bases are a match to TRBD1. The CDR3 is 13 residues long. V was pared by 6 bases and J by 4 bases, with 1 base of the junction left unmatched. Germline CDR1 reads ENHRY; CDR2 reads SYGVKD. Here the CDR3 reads CAIRGTGGYGYTF. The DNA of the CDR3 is TGTGCCATCAGAGGGACAGGGGGCTATGGCTACACCTTC.

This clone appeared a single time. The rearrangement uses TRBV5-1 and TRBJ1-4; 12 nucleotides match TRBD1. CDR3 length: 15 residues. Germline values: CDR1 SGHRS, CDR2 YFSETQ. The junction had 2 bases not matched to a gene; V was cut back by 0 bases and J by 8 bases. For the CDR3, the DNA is TGCGCCAGCAGCTTGGAGGGACAGGGGGCGGAAAAACTGTTTTTT. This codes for CASSLEGQGAEKLFF. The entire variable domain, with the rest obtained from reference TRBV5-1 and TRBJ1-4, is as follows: KAGVTQTPRYLIKTRGQQVTLSCSPISGHRSVSWYQQTPGQGLQFLFEYFSETQRNKGNFPGRFSGRQFSNSRSEMNVSTLELGDSALYLCASSLEGQGAEKLFFGSGTQLSVL.

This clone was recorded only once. The CDR3 region is CASSGLAGKKNNEQFF. The CDR3 bases are TGTGCCAGCAGCGGACTAGCGGGGAAAAAAAACAATGAGCAGTTCTTC. V usage is TRBV9 and J usage is TRBJ2-1; 11 nucleotides line up with TRBD2. In germline, CDR1 is SGDLS, CDR2 YYNGEE. The CDR3 totals 16 residues. Trimming took 3 bases from V and 5 from J; bases not matched to a gene: 7.

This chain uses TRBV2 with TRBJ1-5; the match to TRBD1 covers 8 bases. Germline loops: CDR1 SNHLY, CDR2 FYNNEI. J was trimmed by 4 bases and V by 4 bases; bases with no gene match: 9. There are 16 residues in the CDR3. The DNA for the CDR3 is TGTGCCAGCAGTGTGCAGTCCACAGGGGGGAATCAGCCCCAGCATTTT. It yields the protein CASSVQSTGGNQPQHF.

The CDR3 nucleotides are TGCGCCAGCAGCTTAACCCCGGCGGGCACTGAAGCTTTCTTT. Translating gives CASSLTPAGTEAFF. This chain uses TRBV5-1 with TRBJ1-1; the D is unclear. Germline CDR1 SGHRS, CDR2 YFSETQ. Trimming took off 2 bases at V and 4 bases at J, with 12 bases between the two ends. The CDR3 is made up of 14 amino acids.

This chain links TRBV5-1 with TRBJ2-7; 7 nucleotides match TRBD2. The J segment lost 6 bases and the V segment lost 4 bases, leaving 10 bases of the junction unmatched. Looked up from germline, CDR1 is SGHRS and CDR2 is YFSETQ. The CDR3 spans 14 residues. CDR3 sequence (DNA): TGCGCCAGCAGCCCGGGGACTACTTTCCGCGAGCAGTACTTC. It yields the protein CASSPGTTFREQYF.

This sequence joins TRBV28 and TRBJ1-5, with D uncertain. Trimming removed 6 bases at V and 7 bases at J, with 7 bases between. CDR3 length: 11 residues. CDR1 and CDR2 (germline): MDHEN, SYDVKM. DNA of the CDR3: TGTGCCAGCAGCTCAGAACAGCCCCAGCATTTT. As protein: CASSSEQPQHF.

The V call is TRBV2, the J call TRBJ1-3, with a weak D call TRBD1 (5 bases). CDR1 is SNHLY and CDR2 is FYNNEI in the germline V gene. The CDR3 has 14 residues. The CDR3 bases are TGTGCGCACGGGCGGGGGGGCTCTGGAAACACCATATATTTT. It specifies CAHGRGGSGNTIYF.

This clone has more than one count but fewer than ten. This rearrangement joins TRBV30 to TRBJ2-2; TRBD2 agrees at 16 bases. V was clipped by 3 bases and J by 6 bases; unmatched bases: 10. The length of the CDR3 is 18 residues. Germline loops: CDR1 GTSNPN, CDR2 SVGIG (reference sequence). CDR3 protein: CAWSRGTSGGARAGELFF. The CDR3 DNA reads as TGTGCCTGGAGCCGAGGGACTAGCGGGGGGGCAAGGGCCGGGGAGCTGTTTTTT.

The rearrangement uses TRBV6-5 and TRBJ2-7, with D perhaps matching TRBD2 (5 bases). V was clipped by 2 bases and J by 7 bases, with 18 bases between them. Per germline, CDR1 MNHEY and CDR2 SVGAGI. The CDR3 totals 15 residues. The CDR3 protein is CASSYTFPLEGEQYF. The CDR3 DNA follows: TGTGCCAGCAGTTACACCTTCCCCCTTGAGGGTGAGCAGTACTTC.

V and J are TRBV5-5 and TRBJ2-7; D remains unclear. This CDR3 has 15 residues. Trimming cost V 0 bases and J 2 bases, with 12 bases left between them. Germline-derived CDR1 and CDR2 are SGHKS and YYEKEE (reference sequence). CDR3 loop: CASSLGTFSPYEQYF. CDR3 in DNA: TGTGCCAGCAGCTTGGGGACCTTCAGCCCCTACGAGCAGTACTTC.

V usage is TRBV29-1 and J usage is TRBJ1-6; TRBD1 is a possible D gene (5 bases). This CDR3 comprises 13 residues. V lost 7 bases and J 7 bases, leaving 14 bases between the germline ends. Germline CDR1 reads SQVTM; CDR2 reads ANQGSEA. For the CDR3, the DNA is TGCAGCGCTCGGGTGGGACCAAATTCACCCCTCCACTTT. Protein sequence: CSARVGPNSPLHF.

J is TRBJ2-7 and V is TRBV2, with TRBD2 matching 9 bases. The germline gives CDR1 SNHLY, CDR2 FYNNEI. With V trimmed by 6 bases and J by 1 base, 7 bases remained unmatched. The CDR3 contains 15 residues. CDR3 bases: TGTGCCAGCAGGAGAGGGACTAGCAATTCCTACGAGCAGTACTTC. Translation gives CASRRGTSNSYEQYF.

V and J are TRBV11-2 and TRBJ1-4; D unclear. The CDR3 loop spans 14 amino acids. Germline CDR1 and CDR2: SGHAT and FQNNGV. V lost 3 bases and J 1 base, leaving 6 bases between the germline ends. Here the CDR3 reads CASSLSITNEKLFF. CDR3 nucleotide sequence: TGTGCCAGCAGCTTGAGTATAACTAATGAAAAACTGTTTTTT. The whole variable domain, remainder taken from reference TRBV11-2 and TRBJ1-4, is EAGVAQSPRYKIIEKRQSVAFWCNPISGHATLYWYQQILGQGPKLLIQFQNNGVVDDSQLPKDRFSAERLKGVDSTLKIQPAKLEDSAVYLCASSLSITNEKLFFGSGTQLSVL.

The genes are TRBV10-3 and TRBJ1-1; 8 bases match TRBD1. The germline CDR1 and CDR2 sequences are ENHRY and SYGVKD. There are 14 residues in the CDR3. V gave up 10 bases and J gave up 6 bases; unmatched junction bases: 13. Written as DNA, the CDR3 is TGTGCCACCCGAGATCAGGGGGCTGGGGCTGAAGCTTTCTTT. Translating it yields CATRDQGAGAEAFF.

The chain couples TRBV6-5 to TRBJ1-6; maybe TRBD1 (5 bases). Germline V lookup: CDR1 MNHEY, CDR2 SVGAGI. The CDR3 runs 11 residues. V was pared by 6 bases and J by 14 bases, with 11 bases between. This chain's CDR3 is CASRSGLTLHF. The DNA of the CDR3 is TGTGCCAGCAGGTCGGGGCTAACCCTCCACTTT.

CDR3 in DNA: TGTGCCAGCAGCCCAAGAGGACAGGATCAATCTGAAGCTTTCTTT. Amino acids: CASSPRGQDQSEAFF. The chain links TRBV11-2 to TRBJ1-1; 7 positions match TRBD1. The CDR3 spans 15 residues. Trimming removed 5 bases from V and 6 bases from J; junction bases left unmatched: 12. Germline V gives CDR1 SGHAT, CDR2 FQNNGV. Filled out from reference TRBV11-2 and TRBJ1-1, the complete variable domain reads EAGVAQSPRYKIIEKRQSVAFWCNPISGHATLYWYQQILGQGPKLLIQFQNNGVVDDSQLPKDRFSAERLKGVDSTLKIQPAKLEDSAVYLCASSPRGQDQSEAFFGQGTRLTVV.

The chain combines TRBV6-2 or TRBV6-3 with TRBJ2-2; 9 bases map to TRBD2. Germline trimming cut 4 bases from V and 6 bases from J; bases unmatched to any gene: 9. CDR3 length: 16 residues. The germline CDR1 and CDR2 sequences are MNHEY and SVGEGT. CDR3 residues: CASSSGSGGKPGELFF. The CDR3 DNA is TGTGCCAGCAGTTCGGGTAGCGGGGGCAAGCCCGGGGAGCTGTTTTTT.

DNA of the CDR3: TGTGCCAGCAGCCAGACCCCAGGGGAAAACACCGGGGAGCTGTTTTTT. Its protein product is CASSQTPGENTGELFF. This sequence joins TRBV3-1 (or the pseudogene TRBV3-2) and TRBJ2-2, with D perhaps TRBD1 (6 bases). This CDR3 has 16 amino acids. Trimming pared 3 bases from V and 2 bases from J, leaving 13 bases between. Looked up from germline, CDR1 is LGHDT and CDR2 is YNNKEL (reference sequence).

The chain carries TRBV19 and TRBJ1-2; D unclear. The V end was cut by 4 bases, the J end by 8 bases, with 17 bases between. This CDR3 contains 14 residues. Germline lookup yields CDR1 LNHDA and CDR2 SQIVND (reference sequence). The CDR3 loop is CASSKREHIQGYTF. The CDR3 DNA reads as TGTGCCAGTAGTAAAAGAGAGCATATCCAGGGCTACACCTTC. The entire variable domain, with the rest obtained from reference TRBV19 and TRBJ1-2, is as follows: DGGITQSPKYLFRKEGQNVTLSCEQNLNHDAMYWYRQDPGQGLRLIYYSQIVNDFQKGDIAEGYSVSREKKESFPLTVTSAQKNPTAFYLCASSKREHIQGYTFGSGTRLTVV.

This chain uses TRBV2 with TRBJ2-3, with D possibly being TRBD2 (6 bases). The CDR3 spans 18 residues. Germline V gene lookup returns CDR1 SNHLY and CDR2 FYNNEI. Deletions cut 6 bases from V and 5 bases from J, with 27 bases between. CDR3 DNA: TGTGCCAGCAGCAAAAGGTGGGGGGAGTCGACAGCCCGAGATACGCAGTATTTT. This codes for CASSKRWGESTARDTQYF. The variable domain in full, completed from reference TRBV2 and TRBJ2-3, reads EPEVTQTPSHQVTQMGQEVILRCVPISNHLYFYWYRQILGQKVEFLVSFYNNEISEKSEIFDDQFSVERPDGSNFTLKIRSTKLEDSAMYFCASSKRWGESTARDTQYFGPGTRLTVL.

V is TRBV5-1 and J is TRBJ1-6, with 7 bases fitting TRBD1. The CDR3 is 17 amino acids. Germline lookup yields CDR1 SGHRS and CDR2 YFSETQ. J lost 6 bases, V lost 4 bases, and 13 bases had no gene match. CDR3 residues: CASSALLTGTANSPLHF. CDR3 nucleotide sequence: TGCGCCAGCAGCGCATTGCTTACCGGGACAGCTAATTCACCCCTCCACTTT.

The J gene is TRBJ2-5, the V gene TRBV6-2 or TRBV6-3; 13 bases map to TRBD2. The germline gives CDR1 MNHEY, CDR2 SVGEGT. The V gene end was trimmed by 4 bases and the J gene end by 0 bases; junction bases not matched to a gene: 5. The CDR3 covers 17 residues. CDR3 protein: CASSSRLAGGHQETQYF. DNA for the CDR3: TGTGCCAGCAGTTCCCGACTAGCGGGGGGCCACCAAGAGACCCAGTACTTC.